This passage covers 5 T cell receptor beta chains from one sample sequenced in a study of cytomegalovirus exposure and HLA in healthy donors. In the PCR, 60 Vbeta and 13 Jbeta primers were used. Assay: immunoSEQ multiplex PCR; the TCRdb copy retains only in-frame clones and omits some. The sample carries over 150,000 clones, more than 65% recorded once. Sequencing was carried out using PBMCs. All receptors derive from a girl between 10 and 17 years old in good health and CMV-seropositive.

CDR3 loop: CASSPLQDKTDYGYTF. CDR3 nucleotide sequence: TGTGCCAGCAGCCCCCTCCAGGACAAAACAGACTATGGCTACACCTTC. The chain combines TRBV7-2 with TRBJ1-2; D perhaps matches TRBD1 (5 bases). The V end lost 5 bases, the J end lost 3 bases, and 19 bases lay between the germline ends. The CDR3 is made up of 16 amino acids. From germline, CDR1 is SGHTA and CDR2 FQGNSA.

Here the CDR3 reads CACPGGGGNTIYF. CDR3 bases: TGTGCCTGCCCCGGGGGAGGTGGAAACACCATATATTTT. The chain uses TRBV30 and TRBJ1-3; tentatively, D is TRBD1 (5 bases). V was trimmed by 6 bases and J by 3 bases, leaving 12 bases between them. The germline V gene has CDR1 GTSNPN and CDR2 SVGIG (reference sequence). This CDR3 has 13 residues.

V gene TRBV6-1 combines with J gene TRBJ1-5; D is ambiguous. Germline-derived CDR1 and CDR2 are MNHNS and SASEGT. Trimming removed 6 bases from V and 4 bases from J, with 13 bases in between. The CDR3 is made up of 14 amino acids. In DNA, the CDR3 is TGTGCCAGCAGCGAAAGGGAGTTAAATCAGCCCCAGCATTTT. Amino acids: CASSERELNQPQHF.

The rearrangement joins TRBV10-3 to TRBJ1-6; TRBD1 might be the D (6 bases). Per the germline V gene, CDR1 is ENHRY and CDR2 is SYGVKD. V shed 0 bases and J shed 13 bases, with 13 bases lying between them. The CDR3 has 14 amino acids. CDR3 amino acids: CAISESGGREPLHF. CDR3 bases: TGTGCCATCAGTGAGTCGGGGGGGCGAGAGCCCCTCCACTTT.

CDR3 residues: CSASSETQYF. The CDR3 DNA sequence: TGCAGTGCTAGTTCGGAGACCCAGTACTTC. The V call is TRBV20-1, the J call TRBJ2-5, with D unclear. The germline gives CDR1 DFQATT, CDR2 SNEGSKA (reference sequence). This CDR3 has 10 amino acids. Trimming cost V 3 bases and J 5 bases, with 4 bases left between them.